This T cell receptor beta chain was captured in a study of blood T cell repertoires in COVID-19. At the level of the study: There were acute and convalescent COVID-19 samples, and they came from the United States, Italy and Spain. T cells, B-cell-depleted T cells, or PBMCs supplied cDNA or gDNA.

In germline, CDR1 is KGHSH, CDR2 LQKENI. CDR3 length: 12 amino acids. Trimming removed 4 bases at V and 5 bases at J, with 8 bases between. All enrollees were about 18 to 89 years old and from around 25 US areas. Per the authors' pipeline: Reference gene primer amplification gave nucleated cell count estimates. Measured with immunoSEQ multiplex PCR; TCRdb has only the in-frame clones, and not every one. Clone size and V and J calls were adopted from that table, with D and trimming inferred from the DNA. The data show 290,000 or so clones, roughly 80% seen once. The sequencing input was PBMCs or T cells enriched from blood (not recorded which). This TCR was recovered from a man aged 35 to 55 who had been exposed to COVID-19. The chain recombines TRBV18 with TRBJ2-5; no reliable D call. In nucleotides, the CDR3 is TGTGCCAGCTCACTTTCTATGGAGACCCAGTACTTC. As protein: CASSLSMETQYF.